The clone carrying this TCR beta chain occurred a few times. Time point indicated: patch test 2, 6 weeks after DPC sensitization. The treatment denotes: therapeutic diphenylcyclopropenone sensitization with weekly scalp DPC. The data were obtained in a study of human T cells and chemical hapten exposure. Via MiXCR, TCRdb re-called the RACE reads, giving one row per CDR3 protein. This table has about 84,000 distinct CDR3 sequences, about 10% appearing once. Trimming shortened V by 1 base and J by 6 bases, and 6 bases separated the two germline ends. The CDR3 sequence is 13 residues long. Germline assignment: CDR1 SNHLY and CDR2 FYNNEI.

The sequencing here drew on whole blood, taken in connection with sensitization to the hapten diphenylcyclopropenone (DPC). This TCR came from a woman aged 45-59 years with alopecia areata. Some clones in this sample may be carry-over from other donors' samples. The chain carries TRBV2 and TRBJ1-4; D is unclear. The CDR3 nucleotides are TGTGCCAGCAGTGAAGAACGCCATGAAAAACTGTTTTTT. Protein sequence: CASSEERHEKLFF.